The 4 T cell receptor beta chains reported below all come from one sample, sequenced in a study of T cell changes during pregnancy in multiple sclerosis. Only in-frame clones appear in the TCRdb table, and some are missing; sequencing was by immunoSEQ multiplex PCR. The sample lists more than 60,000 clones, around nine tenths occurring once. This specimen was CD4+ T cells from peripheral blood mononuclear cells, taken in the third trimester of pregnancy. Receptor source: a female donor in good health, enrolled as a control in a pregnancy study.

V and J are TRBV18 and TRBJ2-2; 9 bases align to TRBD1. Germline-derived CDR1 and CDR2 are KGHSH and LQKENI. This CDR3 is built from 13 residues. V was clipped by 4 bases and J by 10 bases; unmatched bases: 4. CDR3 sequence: CASSRRTGVELFF. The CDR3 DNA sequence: TGTGCCAGCTCACGCCGGACAGGGGTGGAGCTGTTTTTT. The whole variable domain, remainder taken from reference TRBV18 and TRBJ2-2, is NAGVMQNPRHLVRRRGQEARLRCSPMKGHSHVYWYRQLPEEGLKFMVYLQKENIIDESGMPKERFSAEFPKEGPSILRIQQVVRGDSAAYFCASSRRTGVELFFGEGSRLTVL.

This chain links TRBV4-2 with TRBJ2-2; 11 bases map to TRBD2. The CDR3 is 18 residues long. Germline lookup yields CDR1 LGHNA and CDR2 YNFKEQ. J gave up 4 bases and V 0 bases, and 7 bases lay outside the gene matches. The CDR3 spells CASSQDPSGGRRTGELFF. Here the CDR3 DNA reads TGTGCCAGCAGCCAAGATCCTAGCGGGGGGCGCCGCACCGGGGAGCTGTTTTTT.

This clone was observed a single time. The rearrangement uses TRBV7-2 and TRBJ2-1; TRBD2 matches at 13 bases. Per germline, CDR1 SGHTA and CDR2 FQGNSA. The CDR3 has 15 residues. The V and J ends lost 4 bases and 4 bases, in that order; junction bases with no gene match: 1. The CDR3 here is CASSSGLAGYNEQFF. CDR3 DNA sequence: TGTGCCAGCAGCTCGGGACTAGCGGGGTACAATGAGCAGTTCTTC.

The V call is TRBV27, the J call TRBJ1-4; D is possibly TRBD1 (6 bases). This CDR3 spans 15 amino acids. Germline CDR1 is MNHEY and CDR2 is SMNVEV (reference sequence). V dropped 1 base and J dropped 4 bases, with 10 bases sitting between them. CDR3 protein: CASSLYGQINEKLFF. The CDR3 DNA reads TGTGCCAGCAGTTTATATGGACAGATTAATGAAAAACTGTTTTTT. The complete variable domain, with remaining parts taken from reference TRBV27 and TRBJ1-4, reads EAQVTQNPRYLITVTGKKLTVTCSQNMNHEYMSWYRQDPGLGLRQIYYSMNVEVTDKGDVPEGYKVSRKEKRNFPLILESPSPNQTSLYFCASSLYGQINEKLFFGSGTQLSVL.